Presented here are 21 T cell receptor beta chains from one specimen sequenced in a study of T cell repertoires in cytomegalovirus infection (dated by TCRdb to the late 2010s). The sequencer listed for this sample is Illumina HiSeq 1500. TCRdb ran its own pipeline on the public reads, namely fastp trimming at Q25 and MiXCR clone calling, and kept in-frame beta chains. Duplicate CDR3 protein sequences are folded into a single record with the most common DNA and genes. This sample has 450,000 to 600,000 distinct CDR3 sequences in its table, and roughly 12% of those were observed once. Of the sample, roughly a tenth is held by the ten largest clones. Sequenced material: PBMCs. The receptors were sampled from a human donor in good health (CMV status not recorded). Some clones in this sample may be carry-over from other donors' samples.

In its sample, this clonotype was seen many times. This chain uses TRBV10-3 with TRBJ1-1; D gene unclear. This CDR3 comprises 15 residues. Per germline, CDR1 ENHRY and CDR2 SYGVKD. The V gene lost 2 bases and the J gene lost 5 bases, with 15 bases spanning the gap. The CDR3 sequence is CAISEHGQSDTEAFF. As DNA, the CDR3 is TGTGCCATCAGTGAGCACGGGCAGAGTGATACTGAAGCTTTCTTT.

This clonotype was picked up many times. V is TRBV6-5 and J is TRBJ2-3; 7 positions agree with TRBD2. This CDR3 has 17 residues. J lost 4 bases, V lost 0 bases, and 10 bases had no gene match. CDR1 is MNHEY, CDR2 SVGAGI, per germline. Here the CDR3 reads CASSYSIGTTDPDTQYF. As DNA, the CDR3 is TGTGCCAGCAGTTACTCAATCGGGACTACAGATCCAGATACGCAGTATTTT.

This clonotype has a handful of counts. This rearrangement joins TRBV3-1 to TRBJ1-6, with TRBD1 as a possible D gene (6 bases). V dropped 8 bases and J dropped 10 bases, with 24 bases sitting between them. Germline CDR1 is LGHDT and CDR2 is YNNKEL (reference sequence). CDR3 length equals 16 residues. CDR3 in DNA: TGTGCCAGCGGACTAGCTGAGGGGGGCGCAGGGTCACCCCTCCACTTT. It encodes CASGLAEGGAGSPLHF.

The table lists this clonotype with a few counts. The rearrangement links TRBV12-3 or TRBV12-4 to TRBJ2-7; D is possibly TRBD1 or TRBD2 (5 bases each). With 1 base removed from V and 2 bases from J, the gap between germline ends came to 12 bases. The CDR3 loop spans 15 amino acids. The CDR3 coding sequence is TGTGCCAGCAGTTTAGAGGCAGGGAGCCCCTACGAGCAGTACTTC. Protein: CASSLEAGSPYEQYF.

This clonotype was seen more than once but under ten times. As DNA, the CDR3 is TGCGCCAGCAGCCTGACTAGCTCGGCCTACGAGCAGTACTTC. It encodes CASSLTSSAYEQYF. The chain links TRBV5-1 to TRBJ2-7, with 7 bases matching TRBD2. This CDR3 is 14 amino acids long. V was pared by 4 bases and J by 2 bases, with 6 bases of the junction left unmatched. Germline-derived CDR1 and CDR2 are SGHRS and YFSETQ.

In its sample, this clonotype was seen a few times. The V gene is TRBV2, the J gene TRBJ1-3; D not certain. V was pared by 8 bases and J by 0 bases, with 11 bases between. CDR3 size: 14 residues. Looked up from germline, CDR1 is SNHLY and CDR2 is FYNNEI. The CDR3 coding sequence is TGTGCCAGCCATCCCGCGATCTCTGGAAACACCATATATTTT. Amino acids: CASHPAISGNTIYF.

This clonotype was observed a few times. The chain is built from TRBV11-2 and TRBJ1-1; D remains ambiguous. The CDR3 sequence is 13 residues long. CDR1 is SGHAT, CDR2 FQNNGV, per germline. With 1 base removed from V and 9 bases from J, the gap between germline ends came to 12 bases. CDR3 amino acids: CASSLGRTSKAFF. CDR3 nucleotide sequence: TGTGCCAGCAGCTTAGGTCGTACGAGTAAAGCTTTCTTT.

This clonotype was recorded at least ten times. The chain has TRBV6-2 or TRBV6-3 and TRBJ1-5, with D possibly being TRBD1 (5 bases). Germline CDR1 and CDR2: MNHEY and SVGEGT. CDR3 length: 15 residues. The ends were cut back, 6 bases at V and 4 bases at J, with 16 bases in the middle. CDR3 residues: CASSSRDLTNQPQHF. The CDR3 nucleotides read TGTGCCAGCAGCTCCCGGGACCTCACTAATCAGCCCCAGCATTTT.

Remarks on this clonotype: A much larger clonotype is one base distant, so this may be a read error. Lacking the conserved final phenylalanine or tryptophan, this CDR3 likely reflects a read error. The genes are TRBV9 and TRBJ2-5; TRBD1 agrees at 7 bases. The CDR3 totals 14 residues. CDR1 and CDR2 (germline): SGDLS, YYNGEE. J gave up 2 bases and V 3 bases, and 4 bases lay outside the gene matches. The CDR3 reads CASSAGTVQETQYL. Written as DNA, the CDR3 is TGTGCCAGCAGCGCCGGGACAGTACAAGAGACCCAGTACTTG.

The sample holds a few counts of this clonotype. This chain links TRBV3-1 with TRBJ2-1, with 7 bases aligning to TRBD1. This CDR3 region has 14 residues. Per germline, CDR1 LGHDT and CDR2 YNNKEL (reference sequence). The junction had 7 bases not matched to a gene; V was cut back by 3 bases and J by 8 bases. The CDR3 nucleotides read TGTGCCAGCAGCCACCCGGGACAGATGGATGAGCAGTTCTTC. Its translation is CASSHPGQMDEQFF.

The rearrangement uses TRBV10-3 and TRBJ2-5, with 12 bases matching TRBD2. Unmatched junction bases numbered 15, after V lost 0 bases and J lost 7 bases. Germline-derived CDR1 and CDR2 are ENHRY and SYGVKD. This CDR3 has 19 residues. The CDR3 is CAISESKPSGGAPRVTQYF. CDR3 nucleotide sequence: TGTGCCATCAGTGAGTCGAAGCCTAGCGGGGGGGCTCCACGAGTGACCCAGTACTTC.

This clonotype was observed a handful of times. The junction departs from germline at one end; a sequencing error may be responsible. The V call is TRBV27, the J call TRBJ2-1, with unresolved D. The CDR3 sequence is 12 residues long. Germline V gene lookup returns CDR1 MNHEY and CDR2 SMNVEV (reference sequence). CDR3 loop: CASSLSGLNAIF. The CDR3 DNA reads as TGTGCCAGCAGTTTATCAGGCCTCAACGCGATCTTC.

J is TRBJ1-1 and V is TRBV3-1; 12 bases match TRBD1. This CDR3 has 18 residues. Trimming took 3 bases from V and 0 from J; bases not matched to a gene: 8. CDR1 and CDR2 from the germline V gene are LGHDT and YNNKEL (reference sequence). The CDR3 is CASSHIGTGGRMNTEAFF. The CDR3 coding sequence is TGTGCCAGCAGCCACATAGGGACAGGGGGCCGGATGAACACTGAAGCTTTCTTT.

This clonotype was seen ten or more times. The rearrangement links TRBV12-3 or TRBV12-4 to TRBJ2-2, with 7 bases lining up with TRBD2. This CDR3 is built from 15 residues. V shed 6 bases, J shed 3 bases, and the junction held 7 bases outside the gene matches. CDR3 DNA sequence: TGTGCCAGCAGCCCCTCTGCGGGAGACACCGGGGAGCTGTTTTTT. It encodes CASSPSAGDTGELFF.

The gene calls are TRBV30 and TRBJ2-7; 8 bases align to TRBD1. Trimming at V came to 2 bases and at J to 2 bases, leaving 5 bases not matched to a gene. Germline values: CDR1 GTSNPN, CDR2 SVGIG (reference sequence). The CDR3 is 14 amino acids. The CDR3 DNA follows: TGTGCCTGGAGTACCGGGACAGGAGCCTACGAGCAGTACTTC. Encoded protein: CAWSTGTGAYEQYF.

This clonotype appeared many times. The DNA of the CDR3 is TGTGCCAGCAGCCGAGGGGGGGCCAGCTCCTACAATGAGCAGTTCTTC. As protein: CASSRGGASSYNEQFF. The rearrangement links TRBV7-3 to TRBJ2-1, with D possibly being TRBD2 (7 bases). With 5 bases removed from V and 0 bases from J, the gap between germline ends came to 14 bases. This CDR3 is 16 amino acids long. Germline CDR1 reads SGHTA; CDR2 reads FQGTGA. The full variable domain, completed using reference TRBV7-3 and TRBJ2-1, is GAGVSQTPSNKVTEKGKYVELRCDPISGHTALYWYRQSLGQGPEFLIYFQGTGAADDSGLPNDRFFAVRPEGSVSTLKIQRTERGDSAVYLCASSRGGASSYNEQFFGPGTRLTVL.

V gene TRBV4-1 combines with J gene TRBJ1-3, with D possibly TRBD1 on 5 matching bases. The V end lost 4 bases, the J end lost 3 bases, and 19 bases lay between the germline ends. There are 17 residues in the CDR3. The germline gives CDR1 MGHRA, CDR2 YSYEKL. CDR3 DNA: TGCGCCAGCAGCCCGGGCGCCGGGACGGCGGTTGGAAACACCATATATTTT. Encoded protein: CASSPGAGTAVGNTIYF.

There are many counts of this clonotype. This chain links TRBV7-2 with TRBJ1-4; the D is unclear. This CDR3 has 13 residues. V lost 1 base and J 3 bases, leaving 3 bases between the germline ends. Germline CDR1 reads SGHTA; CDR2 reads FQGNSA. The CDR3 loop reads CASSLGPNEKLFF. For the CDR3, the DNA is TGTGCCAGCAGCTTAGGCCCTAATGAAAAACTGTTTTTT.

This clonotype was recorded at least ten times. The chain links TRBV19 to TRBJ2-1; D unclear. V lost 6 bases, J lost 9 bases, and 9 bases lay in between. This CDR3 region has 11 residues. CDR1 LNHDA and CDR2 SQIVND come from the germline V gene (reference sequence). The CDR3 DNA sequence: TGTGCCAGTAGATTGGGAAGTGAGCAGTTCTTC. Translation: CASRLGSEQFF.

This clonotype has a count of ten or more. The DNA for the CDR3 is TGTGCCAGCAGTTTAGGGTGGGGGCAAGAGACCCAGTACTTC. Its translation is CASSLGWGQETQYF. This chain links TRBV12-3 or TRBV12-4 with TRBJ2-5; perhaps D is TRBD1 or TRBD2 (5 bases each). There are 14 residues in the CDR3. Trimming removed 1 base from V and 2 bases from J, with 8 bases in between.

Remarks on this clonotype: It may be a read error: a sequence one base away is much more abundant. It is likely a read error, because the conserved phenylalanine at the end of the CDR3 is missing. For the CDR3, the DNA is TGTGCCAGCAGTTTCGAGACTAGCGGAGGGTACAATGAGCAGTTCCTC. Protein product: CASSFETSGGYNEQFL. V usage is TRBV6-2 or TRBV6-3 and J usage is TRBJ2-1, with 9 bases that match TRBD2. V was clipped by 4 bases and J by 4 bases; unmatched bases: 8. Germline CDR1 MNHEY, CDR2 SVGEGT. The CDR3 is 16 residues long.